This T cell receptor beta chain was captured in a study of beta chain features in type 1 diabetes. Findings of the study overall: The study found that naive, central memory and Treg TCRB repertoires appeared more similar in patients than in healthy donors. Cells expressing TCR highly could be over-represented by cDNA sequencing. Moderately but significantly shorter TCRB CDR3s were found in Type 1 diabetes patients in all four CD4+ subsets.

V dropped 2 bases and J dropped 2 bases, with 16 bases sitting between them. The CDR3 contains 16 residues. Germline CDR1 KGHSH, CDR2 LQKENI. Using CD45RO/CCR7/CD25/CD127/CD95/CD27, CD4+ naive, central memory, regulatory and stem cell-like memory cells were sorted. This clone was seen only a few times. Its antigen is still unknown. The investigators reverse transcribed all of the isolated RNA, so they sequenced expressed TCRB transcripts. Sequencing used immunoSEQ multiplex PCR; TCRdb keeps in-frame clones, though not all of them. The top ten clones hold more than 0.095% of a sample with 600,000 or so clones, around 12% of them seen once.

This TCR was sampled from a man aged 25-45 years with type 1 diabetes. The gene calls are TRBV18 and TRBJ2-7; the D is unclear. Sequenced input: naive CD4+ T cells from blood. The CDR3 DNA reads as TGTGCCAGCTCACCATTTCGGGTCCCGGAGACCTACGAGCAGTACTTC. Protein sequence: CASSPFRVPETYEQYF. The variable domain in full, completed from reference TRBV18 and TRBJ2-7, reads NAGVMQNPRHLVRRRGQEARLRCSPMKGHSHVYWYRQLPEEGLKFMVYLQKENIIDESGMPKERFSAEFPKEGPSILRIQQVVRGDSAAYFCASSPFRVPETYEQYFGPGTRLTVT.